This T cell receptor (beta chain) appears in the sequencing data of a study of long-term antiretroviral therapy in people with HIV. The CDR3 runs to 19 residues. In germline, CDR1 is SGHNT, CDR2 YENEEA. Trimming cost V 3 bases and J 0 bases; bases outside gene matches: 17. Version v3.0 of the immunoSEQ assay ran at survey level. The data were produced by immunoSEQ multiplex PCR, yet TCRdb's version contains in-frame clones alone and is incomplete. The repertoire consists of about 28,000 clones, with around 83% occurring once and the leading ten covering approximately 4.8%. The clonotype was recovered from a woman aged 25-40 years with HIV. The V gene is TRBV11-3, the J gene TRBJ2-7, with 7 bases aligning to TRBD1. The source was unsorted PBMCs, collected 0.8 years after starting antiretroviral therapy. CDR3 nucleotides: TGTGCCAGCAGCTTGAGACCCACTCGGGACAGCCAACACTCCTACGAGCAGTACGTC. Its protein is CASSLRPTRDSQHSYEQYV.